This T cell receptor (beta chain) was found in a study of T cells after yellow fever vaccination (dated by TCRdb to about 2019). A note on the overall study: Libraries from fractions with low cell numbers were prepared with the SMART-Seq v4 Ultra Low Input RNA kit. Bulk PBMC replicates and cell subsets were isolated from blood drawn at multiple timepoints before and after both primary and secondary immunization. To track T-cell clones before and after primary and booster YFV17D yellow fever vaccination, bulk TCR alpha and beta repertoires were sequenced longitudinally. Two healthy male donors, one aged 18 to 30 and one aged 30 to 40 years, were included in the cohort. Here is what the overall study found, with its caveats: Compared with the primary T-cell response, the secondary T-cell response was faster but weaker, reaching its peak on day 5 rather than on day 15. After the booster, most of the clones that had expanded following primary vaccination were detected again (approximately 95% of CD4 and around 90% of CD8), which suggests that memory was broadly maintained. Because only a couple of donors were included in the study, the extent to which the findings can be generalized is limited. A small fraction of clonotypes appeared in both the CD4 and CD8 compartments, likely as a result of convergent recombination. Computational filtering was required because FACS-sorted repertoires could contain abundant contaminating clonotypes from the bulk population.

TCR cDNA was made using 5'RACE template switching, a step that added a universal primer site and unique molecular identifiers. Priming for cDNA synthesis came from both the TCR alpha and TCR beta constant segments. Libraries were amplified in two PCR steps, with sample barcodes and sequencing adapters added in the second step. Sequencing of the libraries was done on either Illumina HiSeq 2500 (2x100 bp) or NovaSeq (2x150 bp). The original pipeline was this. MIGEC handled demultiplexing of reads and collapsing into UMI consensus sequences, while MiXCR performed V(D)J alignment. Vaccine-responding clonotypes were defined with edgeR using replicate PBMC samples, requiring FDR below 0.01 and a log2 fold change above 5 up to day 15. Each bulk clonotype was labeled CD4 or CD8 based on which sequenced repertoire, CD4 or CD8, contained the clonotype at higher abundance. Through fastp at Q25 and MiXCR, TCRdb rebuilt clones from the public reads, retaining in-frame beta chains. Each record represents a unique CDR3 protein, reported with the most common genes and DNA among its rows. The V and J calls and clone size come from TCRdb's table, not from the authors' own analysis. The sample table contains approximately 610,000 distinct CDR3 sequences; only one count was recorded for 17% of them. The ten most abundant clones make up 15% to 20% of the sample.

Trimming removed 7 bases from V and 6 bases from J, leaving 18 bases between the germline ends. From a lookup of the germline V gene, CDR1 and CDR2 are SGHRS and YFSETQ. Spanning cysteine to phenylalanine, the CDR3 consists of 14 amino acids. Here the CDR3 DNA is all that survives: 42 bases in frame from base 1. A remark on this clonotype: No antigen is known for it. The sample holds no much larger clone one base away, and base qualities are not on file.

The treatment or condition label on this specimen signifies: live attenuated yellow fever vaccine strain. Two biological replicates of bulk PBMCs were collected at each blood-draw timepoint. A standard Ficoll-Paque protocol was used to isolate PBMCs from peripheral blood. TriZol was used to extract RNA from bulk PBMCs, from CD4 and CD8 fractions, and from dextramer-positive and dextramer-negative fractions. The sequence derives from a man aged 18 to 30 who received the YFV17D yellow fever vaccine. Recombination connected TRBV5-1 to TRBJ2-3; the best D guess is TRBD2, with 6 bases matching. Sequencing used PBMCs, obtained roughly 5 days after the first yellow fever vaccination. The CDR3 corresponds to CASLEMAGTDTQYF. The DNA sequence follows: TGCGCCAGCCTAGAGATGGCGGGGACCGATACGCAGTATTTT.